The 22 T cell receptor beta chains presented below share a single source sample, sequenced in a study of T-cell memory formation after mild COVID-19. TCRdb fed the 5' RACE reads into MiXCR, producing one record per CDR3 protein. The sample shows roughly 300,000 distinct CDR3 sequences, roughly 15% of them seen only once. The specimen sequenced was PBMCs or a T cell subset sorted from them (not recorded which). These receptors were obtained from a man younger than 35 who had mild COVID-19 (a few samples of this study predate the infection). Cell type and time point are not known.

DNA for the CDR3: TGTGCCAGCAGTTACGATGAGGGAGGGGAGACCCAGTACTTC. Translated, it gives CASSYDEGGETQYF. J is TRBJ2-5 and V is TRBV6-5, with 7 positions matching TRBD2. The CDR3 covers 14 residues. Germline V gene lookup returns CDR1 MNHEY and CDR2 SVGAGI. After removal of 2 bases from V and 5 bases from J, the junction contained 5 bases not matched to a gene.

The gene calls are TRBV5-4 and TRBJ1-2; D gene unclear. The V end lost 2 bases, the J end lost 10 bases, and 9 bases lay between the germline ends. CDR3 size: 11 residues. Per germline, CDR1 SGHNT and CDR2 YYREEE (reference sequence). For the CDR3, the DNA is TGTGCCAGCAGCTTTTGGAAGGACTACACCTTC. It encodes CASSFWKDYTF.

The rearrangement joins TRBV9 to TRBJ2-2, with D unresolved. This CDR3 spans 12 amino acids. The V end lost 2 bases, the J end lost 4 bases, and 3 bases lay between the germline ends. Germline V gene sequence: CDR1 SGDLS, CDR2 YYNGEE. The CDR3 DNA follows: TGTGCCAGCAGCGTCCTCACCGGGGAGCTGTTTTTT. Its protein product is CASSVLTGELFF. The full variable domain, rest sourced from reference TRBV9 and TRBJ2-2, is DSGVTQTPKHLITATGQRVTLRCSPRSGDLSVYWYQQSLDQGLQFLIQYYNGEERAKGNILERFSAQQFPDLHSELNLSSLELGDSALYFCASSVLTGELFFGEGSRLTVL.

This clonotype occurred a few times. The chain has TRBV4-3 and TRBJ1-2; weak D call: TRBD1 (5 bases). The CDR3 is 15 residues long. The V and J ends lost 1 base and 6 bases respectively, with 15 bases between them. Germline-derived CDR1 and CDR2 are LGHNA and YSLEER. CDR3 DNA sequence: TGCGCCAGCAGCCAAGCTTATGGGTGGGGGGATGGCTACACCTTC. Protein: CASSQAYGWGDGYTF.

This clonotype has at least ten counts. The CDR3 region has the DNA TGTGCCCACCGGGGCTGGGAGGAGACCCAGTACTTC. Amino acid sequence: CAHRGWEETQYF. This chain connects TRBV6-6 to TRBJ2-5; D possibly uses TRBD1 or TRBD2 (5 bases each). The CDR3 has 12 residues. Trimming stripped 11 bases from V and 5 bases from J, with 15 bases between. From germline, CDR1 is MNHNY and CDR2 SVGAGI (reference sequence).

This rearrangement joins TRBV29-1 to TRBJ1-1, with a tentative D call TRBD1 (6 bases). V lost 7 bases and J 3 bases, leaving 15 bases between the germline ends. CDR1 and CDR2 from the germline V gene are SQVTM and ANQGSEA. CDR3 length: 13 residues. The CDR3 DNA follows: TGCAGCGCCCTTGGGGGGGCGGACACTGAAGCTTTCTTT. Protein: CSALGGADTEAFF.

This clonotype was seen a few times. The rearrangement joins TRBV12-3 or TRBV12-4 to TRBJ2-2; 9 bases agree with TRBD1. V was clipped by 2 bases and J by 5 bases; unmatched bases: 9. This CDR3 is built from 17 residues. In nucleotides, the CDR3 is TGTGCCAGCAGTTTATCTCATGCCGGACAGGGGACCGGGGAGCTGTTTTTT. The encoded protein is CASSLSHAGQGTGELFF.

The chain joins TRBV12-3 or TRBV12-4 to TRBJ2-3; TRBD2 is a possible D gene (5 bases). V lost 4 bases to trimming and J lost 0 bases, with 8 bases between them. The CDR3 totals 14 residues. CDR3 loop: CASSYTGSTDTQYF. CDR3 DNA sequence: TGTGCCAGCAGTTATACGGGGAGCACAGATACGCAGTATTTT.

Many counts were recorded for this clonotype. The chain has TRBV6-5 and TRBJ1-2; D gene ambiguous. The CDR3 sequence is 12 residues long. Trimming removed 4 bases from V and 8 bases from J, with 11 bases in between. The germline V gene encodes CDR1 MNHEY and CDR2 SVGAGI. CDR3 residues: CASSSGILGYTF. CDR3 DNA: TGTGCCAGCAGTTCAGGCATCCTAGGCTACACCTTC.

The V and J genes are TRBV29-1 and TRBJ2-2; a possible D gene is TRBD1 (6 bases). V shed 6 bases and J shed 6 bases, with 11 bases lying between them. This CDR3 contains 12 residues. CDR1 is SQVTM and CDR2 is ANQGSEA in the germline V gene. In DNA form, the CDR3 reads TGCAGCGTCCCAGGGGTTCCCGGGGAGCTGTTTTTT. Amino acid sequence: CSVPGVPGELFF.

V usage is TRBV27 and J usage is TRBJ2-5, with 10 bases lining up with TRBD2. CDR1 and CDR2 (germline): MNHEY, SMNVEV (reference sequence). This CDR3 has 12 residues. V was pared by 8 bases and J by 6 bases, with 3 bases of the junction left unmatched. CDR3 nucleotides: TGTGCCAGCGGTAGCGGGGGGAAGACCCAGTACTTC. As protein: CASGSGGKTQYF.

This clonotype turned up a few times. V is TRBV7-6 and J is TRBJ2-7; TRBD2 aligns across 8 bases. Trimming at V came to 3 bases and at J to 4 bases, leaving 5 bases not matched to a gene. Germline V gene sequence: CDR1 SGHVS, CDR2 FNYEAQ. This CDR3 contains 14 residues. CDR3: CASSFRVAGYEQYF. DNA of the CDR3: TGTGCCAGCAGCTTTAGGGTAGCGGGGTACGAGCAGTACTTC.

This clonotype appeared a few times. The gene calls are TRBV7-9 and TRBJ2-2; TRBD1 matches at 10 bases. This CDR3 region has 17 residues. Germline V gene lookup returns CDR1 SEHNR and CDR2 FQNEAQ (reference sequence). Trimming removed 5 bases from V and 6 bases from J; junction bases left unmatched: 12. CDR3 DNA: TGTGCCAGCAGCCCCCCGCCGGGACAGGGGTTAGCCGGGGAGCTGTTTTTT. It specifies CASSPPPGQGLAGELFF.

This chain uses TRBV7-6 with TRBJ1-4; D might be TRBD1 (6 bases). Germline V gene sequence: CDR1 SGHVS, CDR2 FNYEAQ. The CDR3 totals 13 residues. In DNA, the CDR3 is TGTGCGGCCCGTGGGGGGGCAAGTGAAAAACTGTTTTTT. Protein: CAARGGASEKLFF.

This clonotype turned up a few times. V and J are TRBV7-2 and TRBJ2-2; a possible D gene is TRBD1 (5 bases). The CDR3 is made up of 16 amino acids. Trimming left V 3 bases short and J 4 bases short, with 15 bases between. CDR1 and CDR2 from the germline V gene are SGHTA and FQGNSA. The CDR3 loop reads CASSFRTPPPTGELFF. The DNA of the CDR3 is TGTGCCAGCAGCTTCCGGACACCCCCCCCCACCGGGGAGCTGTTTTTT.

The chain recombines TRBV7-6 with TRBJ2-5; 9 bases line up with TRBD1. CDR3 length: 15 residues. The V segment lost 5 bases and the J segment 4 bases; nucleotides outside the gene matches: 8. Germline CDR1 and CDR2: SGHVS and FNYEAQ. The CDR3 bases are TGTGCCAGCAGCCCCGGGACAGGGAATTTAGAGACCCAGTACTTC. This translates into CASSPGTGNLETQYF. Variable domain in full (rest from reference TRBV7-6 and TRBJ2-5): GAGVSQSPRYKVTKRGQDVALRCDPISGHVSLYWYRQALGQGPEFLTYFNYEAQQDKSGLPNDRFSAERPEGSISTLTIQRTEQRDSAMYRCASSPGTGNLETQYFGPGTRLLVL.

This clonotype was seen at least ten times. The V gene is TRBV5-5, the J gene TRBJ1-2; 10 bases fit TRBD1. Germline trimming cut 0 bases from V and 4 bases from J; bases unmatched to any gene: 3. The CDR3 has 15 residues. Per germline, CDR1 SGHKS and CDR2 YYEKEE (reference sequence). The CDR3 nucleotides are TGTGCCAGCAGCTTGGGGGGACAGGGGACCTATGGCTACACCTTC. Protein product: CASSLGGQGTYGYTF.

The rearrangement joins TRBV19 to TRBJ2-1; 13 nucleotides match TRBD2. Germline V gives CDR1 LNHDA, CDR2 SQIVND (reference sequence). V was clipped by 4 bases and J by 6 bases; unmatched bases: 9. The length of the CDR3 is 17 residues. Written as DNA, the CDR3 is TGTGCCAGTAGTAGCGACCTACTAGCGGGGGGGATCAATGAGCAGTTCTTC. Translated: CASSSDLLAGGINEQFF.

In its sample, this clonotype was seen many times. V and J are TRBV4-2 and TRBJ1-2; a weak D match, TRBD1 (5 bases). The CDR3 is made up of 14 amino acids. V was shortened by 1 base and J by 8 bases, with 14 bases between the two germline ends. Germline lookup yields CDR1 LGHNA and CDR2 YNFKEQ. The CDR3 here is CASSQVGTDGGYTF. The DNA of the CDR3 is TGTGCCAGCAGCCAAGTCGGGACGGATGGCGGCTACACCTTC.

This clonotype was recorded many times. CDR3 DNA: TGCGCCAGCAGCGGGGGACTAGCGGGGGGTAACCCCTACAATGAGCAGTTCTTC. It encodes CASSGGLAGGNPYNEQFF. This sequence joins TRBV4-1 and TRBJ2-1; 15 positions match TRBD2. Looked up from germline, CDR1 is MGHRA and CDR2 is YSYEKL. The CDR3 has 18 residues. The V gene end was trimmed by 5 bases and the J gene end by 2 bases; junction bases not matched to a gene: 7.

This clonotype was seen a handful of times. The V and J genes are TRBV4-3 and TRBJ2-2, with 10 positions matching TRBD2. Germline lookup yields CDR1 LGHNA and CDR2 YSLEER. The CDR3 extends over 16 amino acids. V shed 0 bases, J shed 9 bases, and the junction held 7 bases outside the gene matches. This CDR3 is CASSQDPSGGSRELFF. The CDR3 region has the DNA TGCGCCAGCAGCCAAGACCCTAGCGGGGGTAGCAGGGAGCTGTTTTTT.

This clonotype was seen only a few times. V and J are TRBV10-2 and TRBJ2-5; 12 nucleotides align to TRBD2. Germline V gives CDR1 WSHSY, CDR2 SAAADI. J lost 5 bases, V lost 0 bases, and 4 bases had no gene match. The CDR3 covers 16 residues. This CDR3 reads CASSESLAGGLETQYF. The CDR3 region has the DNA TGCGCCAGCAGTGAGTCCCTAGCGGGGGGGCTGGAGACCCAGTACTTC.